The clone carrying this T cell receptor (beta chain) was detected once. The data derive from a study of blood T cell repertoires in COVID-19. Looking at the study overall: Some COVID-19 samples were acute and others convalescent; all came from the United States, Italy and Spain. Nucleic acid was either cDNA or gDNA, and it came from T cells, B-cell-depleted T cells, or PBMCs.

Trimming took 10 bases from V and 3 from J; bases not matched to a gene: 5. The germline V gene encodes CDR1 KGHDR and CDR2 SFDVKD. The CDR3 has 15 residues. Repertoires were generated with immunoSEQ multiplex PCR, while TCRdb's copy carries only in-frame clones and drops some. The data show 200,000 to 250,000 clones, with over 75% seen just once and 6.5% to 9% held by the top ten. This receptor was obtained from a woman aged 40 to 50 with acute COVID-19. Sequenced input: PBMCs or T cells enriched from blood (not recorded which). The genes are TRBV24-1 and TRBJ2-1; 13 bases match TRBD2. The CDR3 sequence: CATSRLAGGYNEQFF. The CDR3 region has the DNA TGTGCCACTTCCCGACTAGCGGGGGGCTACAATGAGCAGTTCTTC.